The present entry profiles one TCR beta chain with its context. The CDR3 spans 11 residues. V was trimmed by 10 bases and J by 4 bases, leaving 10 bases between them. Germline CDR1 reads SGHVS; CDR2 reads FNYEAQ. These data are taken from a study of CD8+CD57+ T cells in acquired aplastic anemia. Study details: Sorting CD4+ and CD8+ cells gave DNA averaging approximately 2.9 ug.

Genomic DNA, serving as template, underwent TCR beta VDJ and CDR3 profiling. TCRdb re-analysed the reads in MiXCR, keeping a single row per CDR3 protein. The table has roughly 200,000 distinct CDR3 sequences, roughly 65% seen once. For sequencing, patients were chosen who had shown expansion of CD8+CD57+ cells by flow cytometry. The receptor's source is a human donor with aplastic anemia. This rearrangement joins TRBV7-6 to TRBJ2-5; no clear D gene. The specimen sequenced was sorted CD4+, CD8+, or CD8+CD57+ T cells (not recorded which) from PBMCs. The CDR3 nucleotides read TGTGCCATACGGACGGCAGAGACCCAGTACTTC. This gives the protein CAIRTAETQYF.